One sample yielded the 30 T cell receptor beta chains listed below, sequenced in a study of blood T cell repertoires in COVID-19. Clones were read by immunoSEQ multiplex PCR, and TCRdb kept only the in-frame ones, dropping some. Seen here are about 27,000 clones, around 93% observed once, and the top ten hold approximately 3%. The sequencing input was peripheral blood. The receptors were sampled from a human donor in a cohort sampled during active COVID-19.

This clone was observed once. This chain connects TRBV7-2 to TRBJ1-5; 8 bases map to TRBD1. The V gene end was trimmed by 2 bases and the J gene end by 7 bases; junction bases not matched to a gene: 10. CDR3 size: 16 residues. Germline V gene lookup returns CDR1 SGHTA and CDR2 FQGNSA. CDR3 residues: CASSLFSWGQAQPQHF. In nucleotides, the CDR3 is TGTGCCAGCAGCTTATTCTCCTGGGGACAGGCCCAGCCCCAGCATTTT.

This clone was recorded once. The V call is TRBV29-1, the J call TRBJ2-2; weak D call: TRBD1 (6 bases). In germline, CDR1 is SQVTM, CDR2 ANQGSEA. This CDR3 has 19 residues. Trimming removed 2 bases from V and 1 base from J, with 23 bases in between. CDR3 in amino acids: CSVEIGLGTRDKNTGELFF. The CDR3 region has the DNA TGCAGCGTTGAAATTGGGTTGGGGACACGCGATAAGAACACCGGGGAGCTGTTTTTT.

CDR3 DNA sequence: TGTGCCAGCAGTGAACAGTTCAATGAGCAGTTCTTC. Translated: CASSEQFNEQFF. The chain combines TRBV6-1 with TRBJ2-1; D not resolved. Trimming cost V 2 bases and J 6 bases, with 5 bases left between them. Germline loops: CDR1 MNHNS, CDR2 SASEGT. The CDR3 covers 12 residues.

The genes are TRBV19 and TRBJ2-3, with 8 bases lining up with TRBD1. Germline lookup yields CDR1 LNHDA and CDR2 SQIVND (reference sequence). This CDR3 spans 14 amino acids. Trimming took 7 bases from V and 1 from J; bases not matched to a gene: 4. This CDR3 is CASTTGQGTDTQYF. CDR3 nucleotides: TGTGCCAGTACCACGGGACAGGGCACAGATACGCAGTATTTT. Looking up the rest from reference TRBV19 and TRBJ2-3 gives the full variable domain: DGGITQSPKYLFRKEGQNVTLSCEQNLNHDAMYWYRQDPGQGLRLIYYSQIVNDFQKGDIAEGYSVSREKKESFPLTVTSAQKNPTAFYLCASTTGQGTDTQYFGPGTRLTVL.

V is TRBV5-4 and J is TRBJ2-5; tentative D call: TRBD1 (6 bases). CDR3 size: 12 residues. Per the germline V gene, CDR1 is SGHNT and CDR2 is YYREEE (reference sequence). Trimming removed 7 bases at V and 14 bases at J, with 21 bases between. In DNA form, the CDR3 reads TGTGCCAGCTCCTCTCCCCGGGACACTATATACTTC. Protein: CASSSPRDTIYF.

The genes are TRBV12-3 or TRBV12-4 and TRBJ1-2; D perhaps matches TRBD1 (6 bases). Trimming shortened V by 5 bases and J by 8 bases, and 15 bases separated the two germline ends. The CDR3 loop spans 13 amino acids. The CDR3: CASSGKTGLGYTF. The CDR3 DNA reads TGTGCCAGCAGTGGGAAGACAGGTCTCGGCTACACCTTC.

V gene TRBV18 combines with J gene TRBJ2-3; perhaps TRBD1 as D (6 bases). The CDR3 is 16 residues long. Germline CDR1 is KGHSH and CDR2 is LQKENI. V was pared by 6 bases and J by 2 bases, with 18 bases between. The CDR3 region has the DNA TGTGCCAGCTCCCCTTGGTCCCGGACAGACACAGATACGCAGTATTTT. Its protein product is CASSPWSRTDTDTQYF.

The V and J genes are TRBV7-8 and TRBJ2-7, with a possible D match to TRBD2 (6 bases). From germline, CDR1 is SGHVS and CDR2 FQNEAQ. The length of the CDR3 is 15 residues. V dropped 3 bases and J dropped 7 bases, with 19 bases sitting between them. The CDR3 DNA reads TGTGCCAGCAGCTTTAGCGGAGGAAGGGCTCGGGAGCAGTACTTC. This translates into CASSFSGGRAREQYF.

The rearrangement joins TRBV10-1 to TRBJ2-7, with D perhaps TRBD2 (6 bases). CDR3 length equals 15 residues. V lost 5 bases and J 3 bases, leaving 17 bases between the germline ends. Germline assignment: CDR1 WNHNN and CDR2 SYGVQD (reference sequence). The CDR3 protein is CASSNRELRIYEQYV. The CDR3 DNA reads as TGCGCCAGCAGTAATCGGGAGTTAAGGATCTACGAGCAGTACGTC.

The chain couples TRBV29-1 to TRBJ2-3, with D hard to call. V lost 8 bases, J lost 0 bases, and 15 bases lay in between. This CDR3 is built from 14 residues. Germline CDR1 reads SQVTM; CDR2 reads ANQGSEA. Here the CDR3 reads CSPRCSGSTDTQYF. The CDR3, as DNA: TGCAGCCCCCGTTGTTCCGGTAGCACAGATACGCAGTATTTT.

This chain links TRBV28 with TRBJ1-5; 8 nucleotides align to TRBD1. This CDR3 has 14 residues. CDR1 MDHEN and CDR2 SYDVKM come from the germline V gene. The V gene end was trimmed by 11 bases and the J gene end by 4 bases; junction bases not matched to a gene: 10. This CDR3 reads CAGGRWTGNQPQHF. In DNA form, the CDR3 reads TGTGCCGGGGGGAGGTGGACAGGGAATCAGCCCCAGCATTTT.

The chain uses TRBV28 and TRBJ1-2; tentatively, D is TRBD1 (6 bases). The CDR3 contains 16 residues. The germline V and J ends were trimmed by 2 bases and 6 bases, with 19 bases remaining between them. Per germline, CDR1 MDHEN and CDR2 SYDVKM. The CDR3 nucleotides read TGTGCCAGCAGTTTAACGGGACAAAATCATTGGAATGGCTACACCTTC. Translation gives CASSLTGQNHWNGYTF.

V and J are TRBV5-5 and TRBJ2-7; D is uncertain. CDR3 length: 15 residues. Germline V gives CDR1 SGHKS, CDR2 YYEKEE (reference sequence). Trimming shortened V by 5 bases and J by 2 bases, and 17 bases separated the two germline ends. In nucleotides, the CDR3 is TGTGCCAGCAGTACCCCCGACTTCCTAGCCTACGAGCAGTACTTC. It translates to CASSTPDFLAYEQYF.

The chain is built from TRBV20-1 and TRBJ2-1, with 10 nucleotides matching TRBD2. V shed 3 bases, J shed 0 bases, and the junction held 8 bases outside the gene matches. Germline V gives CDR1 DFQATT, CDR2 SNEGSKA (reference sequence). The CDR3 has 17 residues. The CDR3 loop is CSASGLAGDSSYNEQFF. The CDR3 DNA reads TGCAGTGCTAGTGGGCTAGCGGGGGATAGCTCCTACAATGAGCAGTTCTTC.

The gene calls are TRBV6-5 and TRBJ2-7; tentative D call: TRBD2 (5 bases). CDR3 size: 14 residues. The germline CDR1 and CDR2 sequences are MNHEY and SVGAGI. Trimming took off 6 bases at V and 3 bases at J, with 15 bases between the two ends. The CDR3: CASSAGGRNYEQYF. The DNA of the CDR3 is TGTGCCAGCAGCGCGGGCGGGCGGAACTACGAGCAGTACTTC.

The rearrangement joins TRBV3-1 (or the pseudogene TRBV3-2) to TRBJ2-7; no clear D. Germline CDR1 reads LGHDT; CDR2 reads YNNKEL (reference sequence). This CDR3 contains 18 residues. Trimming took 1 base from V and 3 from J, leaving 22 bases between them. The CDR3 region is CASSQALPGGRKIYEQYF. The CDR3 DNA is TGTGCCAGCAGCCAAGCCCTACCCGGTGGCAGGAAAATCTACGAGCAGTACTTC.

The rearrangement joins TRBV4-2 to TRBJ2-1; 7 bases agree with TRBD2. Trimming at V came to 2 bases and at J to 5 bases, leaving 3 bases not matched to a gene. Germline V CDR1 and CDR2: LGHNA, YNFKEQ. The CDR3 extends over 14 amino acids. Written as DNA, the CDR3 is TGTGCCAGCAGCCAACGGGGACTAAACAATGAGCAGTTCTTC. Translation: CASSQRGLNNEQFF.

This rearrangement joins TRBV18 to TRBJ1-2, with D tentatively TRBD1 (6 bases). This CDR3 is built from 16 residues. The germline V gene has CDR1 KGHSH and CDR2 LQKENI. V shed 3 bases and J shed 1 base, with 15 bases lying between them. CDR3 region: CASSPAQGGLNYGYTF. CDR3 in DNA: TGTGCCAGCTCACCGGCACAGGGCGGGCTTAACTATGGCTACACCTTC.

The chain uses TRBV5-1 and TRBJ1-2, with D uncertain. V was shortened by 1 base and J by 3 bases, with 10 bases between the two germline ends. The CDR3 loop spans 14 amino acids. Germline V gene lookup returns CDR1 SGHRS and CDR2 YFSETQ. CDR3 in amino acids: CASSLLTADYGYTF. The CDR3 DNA reads as TGCGCCAGCAGCTTGCTTACAGCCGACTATGGCTACACCTTC.

The chain is built from TRBV10-1 and TRBJ2-2, with TRBD2 matching 7 bases. The CDR3 sequence is 15 residues long. Germline-derived CDR1 and CDR2 are WNHNN and SYGVQD (reference sequence). Losses at the gene ends were 7 bases for V and 5 bases for J; bases not matched to a gene: 10. This chain's CDR3 is CASTPSGGLTGELFF. The DNA of the CDR3 is TGCGCCAGCACCCCCTCGGGAGGTCTGACCGGGGAGCTGTTTTTT.

As DNA, the CDR3 is TGTGCCAGCTCACCACTTGCAGGGGACAGTAGTACCATATATTTT. The encoded protein is CASSPLAGDSSTIYF. The V and J genes are TRBV18 and TRBJ1-3; TRBD1 agrees at 7 bases. Germline lookup yields CDR1 KGHSH and CDR2 LQKENI. The CDR3 is made up of 15 amino acids. J lost 10 bases, V lost 1 base, and 10 bases had no gene match.

The J gene is TRBJ2-1, the V gene TRBV20-1; D is unclear. Germline CDR1 is DFQATT and CDR2 is SNEGSKA (reference sequence). The CDR3 has 11 amino acids. V was clipped by 6 bases and J by 3 bases, with 6 bases between them. The CDR3 nucleotides are TGCAGTGCAGCTCTCTACAATGAGCAGTTCTTC. It yields the protein CSAALYNEQFF.

This chain uses TRBV5-8 with TRBJ2-2, with a weak D call TRBD2 (6 bases). This CDR3 comprises 15 residues. V lost 2 bases to trimming and J lost 8 bases, with 16 bases between them. Per germline, CDR1 SGHTS and CDR2 YDEGEE. In nucleotides, the CDR3 is TGTGCCAGCAGCTTTATCGGCGGGACCCAGGGGGAGCTGTTTTTT. It translates to CASSFIGGTQGELFF.

A few counts support this clone. This chain uses TRBV7-9 with TRBJ1-3; D call uncertain. Germline values: CDR1 SEHNR, CDR2 FQNEAQ (reference sequence). The CDR3 length is 15 residues. Trimming took 5 bases from V and 2 from J, leaving 13 bases between them. CDR3 in DNA: TGTGCCAGCAGCAGAACTGGACTGGCTGGAAACACCATATATTTT. Translation gives CASSRTGLAGNTIYF.

This sequence joins TRBV5-1 and TRBJ2-1, with D possibly matching TRBD2 (7 bases). From germline, CDR1 is SGHRS and CDR2 YFSETQ. The CDR3 is 16 residues long. The V end was cut by 1 base, the J end by 4 bases, with 15 bases between. This CDR3 reads CASSLNGGAVYNEQFF. Written as DNA, the CDR3 is TGCGCCAGCAGCTTGAATGGGGGGGCGGTGTACAATGAGCAGTTCTTC. The complete variable domain, with remaining parts taken from reference TRBV5-1 and TRBJ2-1, reads KAGVTQTPRYLIKTRGQQVTLSCSPISGHRSVSWYQQTPGQGLQFLFEYFSETQRNKGNFPGRFSGRQFSNSRSEMNVSTLELGDSALYLCASSLNGGAVYNEQFFGPGTRLTVL.

This chain links TRBV6-5 with TRBJ1-5; 10 nucleotides line up with TRBD1. The CDR3 loop spans 15 amino acids. J lost 10 bases, V lost 4 bases, and 10 bases had no gene match. The germline V gene encodes CDR1 MNHEY and CDR2 SVGAGI. CDR3 sequence (DNA): TGTGCCAGCAGTTCACGAGGACAGGGGGAAAGCCCCCAGCATTTT. Its translation: CASSSRGQGESPQHF.

The chain employs TRBV19 and TRBJ1-2; D perhaps matches TRBD1 (6 bases). CDR1 and CDR2 from the germline V gene are LNHDA and SQIVND (reference sequence). The CDR3 spans 14 residues. V lost 3 bases, J lost 8 bases, and 16 bases lay in between. CDR3 sequence (DNA): TGTGCCAGTAGTATTAGCAGGGGCGCGTCCGGCTACACCTTC. Translation gives CASSISRGASGYTF.

This chain joins TRBV2 and TRBJ1-5; the D gene is possibly TRBD1 (5 bases). V dropped 9 bases and J dropped 4 bases, with 16 bases sitting between them. The CDR3 covers 14 residues. In germline, CDR1 is SNHLY, CDR2 FYNNEI. The CDR3 sequence is CASQGSLWNQPQHF. The CDR3 DNA is TGTGCCAGTCAGGGATCCTTATGGAATCAGCCCCAGCATTTT.

This clone was observed once. V gene TRBV3-1 (or the pseudogene TRBV3-2) combines with J gene TRBJ1-6; no firm D call. V lost 4 bases, J lost 7 bases, and 14 bases lay in between. The germline V gene has CDR1 LGHDT and CDR2 YNNKEL (reference sequence). The CDR3 has 15 amino acids. The CDR3 protein is CASSPQRSQNSPLHF. In nucleotides, the CDR3 is TGTGCCAGCAGCCCCCAACGCAGTCAGAATTCACCCCTCCACTTT.

The J gene is TRBJ1-1, the V gene TRBV3-1 (or the pseudogene TRBV3-2), with D perhaps matching TRBD1 (6 bases). Germline V gene sequence: CDR1 LGHDT, CDR2 YNNKEL (reference sequence). CDR3 length: 14 amino acids. The germline V and J ends were trimmed by 4 bases and 4 bases, with 13 bases remaining between them. The CDR3 reads CASSRDTRGTEAFF. The CDR3 DNA follows: TGTGCCAGCAGCCGGGACACCCGAGGCACTGAAGCTTTCTTT.